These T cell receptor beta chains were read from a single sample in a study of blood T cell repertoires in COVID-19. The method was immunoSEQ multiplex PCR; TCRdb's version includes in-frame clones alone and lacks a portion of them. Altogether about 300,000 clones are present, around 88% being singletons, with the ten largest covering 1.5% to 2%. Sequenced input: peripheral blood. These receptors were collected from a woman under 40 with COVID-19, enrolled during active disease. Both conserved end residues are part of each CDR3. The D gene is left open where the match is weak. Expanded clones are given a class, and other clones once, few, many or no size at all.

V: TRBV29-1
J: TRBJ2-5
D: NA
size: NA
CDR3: CSAYFGRTQYF
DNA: TGCAGCGCATACTTTGGTCGGACCCAGTACTTC

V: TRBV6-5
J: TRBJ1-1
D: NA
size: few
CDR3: CASSRFTQGNTEAFF
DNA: TGTGCCAGCAGTAGGTTTACTCAGGGAAACACTGAAGCTTTCTTT

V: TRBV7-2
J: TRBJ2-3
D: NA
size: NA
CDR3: CASSLALGVDTQYF
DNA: TGTGCCAGCAGCTTAGCGTTAGGGGTAGATACGCAGTATTTT

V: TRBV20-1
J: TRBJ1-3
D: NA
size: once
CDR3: CSASPGFSGNTIYF
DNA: TGCAGTGCTAGTCCAGGGTTCTCTGGAAACACCATATATTTT

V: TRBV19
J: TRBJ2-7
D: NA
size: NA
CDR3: CASTPQGTWGSGEQYF
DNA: TGTGCCAGTACCCCTCAGGGGACATGGGGGTCGGGGGAGCAGTACTTC

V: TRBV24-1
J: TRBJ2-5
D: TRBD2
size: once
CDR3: CATSGPGLEHGLETQYF
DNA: TGTGCCACCAGTGGGCCGGGACTAGAGCACGGTTTAGAGACCCAGTACTTC

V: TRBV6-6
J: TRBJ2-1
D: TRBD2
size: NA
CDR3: CASRGPSGGSYNEQFF
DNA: TGTGCCAGCAGGGGACCTAGCGGGGGTTCCTACAATGAGCAGTTCTTC

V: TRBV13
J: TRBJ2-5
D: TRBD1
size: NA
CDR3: CASSLGQGAGETQYF
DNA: TGTGCCAGCAGCTTAGGGCAGGGGGCCGGGGAGACCCAGTACTTC

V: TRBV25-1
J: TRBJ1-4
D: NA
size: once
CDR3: CASSRGRGREKLFF
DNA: TGTGCCAGCAGCAGAGGCAGGGGAAGAGAAAAACTGTTTTTT

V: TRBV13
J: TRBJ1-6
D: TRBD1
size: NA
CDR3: CASSLGASGTGHSPLHF
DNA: TGTGCCAGCAGCTTGGGGGCCTCCGGGACAGGGCATTCACCCCTCCACTTT

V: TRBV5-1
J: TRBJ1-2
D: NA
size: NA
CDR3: CASSEDQGGGYTF
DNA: TGCGCCAGCAGCGAAGATCAGGGCGGTGGCTACACCTTC

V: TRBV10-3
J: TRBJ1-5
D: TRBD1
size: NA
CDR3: CAISESPGQGNQPQHF
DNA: TGTGCCATCAGTGAGTCGCCGGGACAGGGGAATCAGCCCCAGCATTTT

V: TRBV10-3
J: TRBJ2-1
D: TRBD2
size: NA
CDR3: CAISEVAGAYNEQFF
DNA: TGTGCCATCAGTGAGGTAGCGGGGGCTTACAATGAGCAGTTCTTC

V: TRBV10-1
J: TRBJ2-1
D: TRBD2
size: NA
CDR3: CASSENLAGGLHEFF
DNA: TGCGCCAGCAGTGAGAACCTAGCGGGGGGGCTTCATGAGTTCTTC

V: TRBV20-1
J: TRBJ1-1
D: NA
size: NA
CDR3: CSASRQQNTEAFF
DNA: TGCAGTGCTAGTCGACAGCAGAACACTGAAGCTTTCTTT

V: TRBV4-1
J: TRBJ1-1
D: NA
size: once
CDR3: CASSPGQGTEAFF
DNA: TGCGCCAGCAGCCCGGGGCAGGGGACTGAAGCTTTCTTT

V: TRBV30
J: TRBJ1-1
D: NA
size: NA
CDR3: CAWSVAGLKGTEAFF
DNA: TGTGCCTGGAGTGTAGCAGGGCTAAAAGGCACTGAAGCTTTCTTT

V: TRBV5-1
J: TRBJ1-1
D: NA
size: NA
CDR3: CASSLASEGNTEAFF
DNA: TGCGCCAGCAGCTTGGCGTCAGAGGGAAACACTGAAGCTTTCTTT

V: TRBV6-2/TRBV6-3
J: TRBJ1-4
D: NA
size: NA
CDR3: CASSFLDEKLFF
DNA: TGTGCCAGCAGTTTTTTAGATGAAAAACTGTTTTTT

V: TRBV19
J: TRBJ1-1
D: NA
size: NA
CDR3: CASSIEMNTEAFF
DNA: TGTGCCAGTAGTATCGAGATGAACACTGAAGCTTTCTTT

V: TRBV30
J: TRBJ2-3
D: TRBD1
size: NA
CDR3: CAWSEGQGTWTDTQYF
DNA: TGTGCCTGGAGTGAAGGACAGGGAACCTGGACAGATACGCAGTATTTT

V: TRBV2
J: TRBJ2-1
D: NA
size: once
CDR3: CASSEWVVLVGGEQFF
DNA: TGTGCCAGCAGTGAATGGGTCGTCCTCGTGGGGGGTGAGCAGTTCTTC

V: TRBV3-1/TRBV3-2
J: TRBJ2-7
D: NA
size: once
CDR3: CASSQYPGSYEQYF
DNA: TGTGCCAGCAGCCAGTACCCTGGGAGCTACGAGCAGTACTTC

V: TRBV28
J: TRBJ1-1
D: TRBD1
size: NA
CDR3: CASRGTGIEAFF
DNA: TGTGCCAGCAGGGGGACAGGGATTGAAGCTTTCTTT

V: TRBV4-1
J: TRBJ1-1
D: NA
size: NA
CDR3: CASSQLGTEAFF
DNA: TGCGCCAGCAGCCAACTAGGCACTGAAGCTTTCTTT

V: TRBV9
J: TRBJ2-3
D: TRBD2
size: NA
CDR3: CASSDQPLAGTDTQYF
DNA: TGTGCCAGCAGCGACCAACCACTAGCGGGCACAGATACGCAGTATTTT

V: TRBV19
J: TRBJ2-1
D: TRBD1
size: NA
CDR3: CASSMTGWGYNEQFF
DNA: TGTGCCAGTAGTATGACAGGGTGGGGTTACAATGAGCAGTTCTTC

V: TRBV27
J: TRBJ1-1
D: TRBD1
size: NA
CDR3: CASSSAYNRGPRNTEAFF
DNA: TGTGCCAGCAGTTCCGCCTATAACAGGGGACCGAGGAACACTGAAGCTTTCTTT

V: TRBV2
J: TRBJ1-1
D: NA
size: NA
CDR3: CASSSEAYTEAFF
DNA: TGTGCCAGCAGTTCGGAGGCTTACACTGAAGCTTTCTTT

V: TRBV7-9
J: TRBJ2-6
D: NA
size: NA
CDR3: CASRPPLRFSGANVLTF
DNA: TGTGCCAGCAGGCCCCCTCTCAGGTTCTCTGGGGCCAACGTCCTGACTTTC

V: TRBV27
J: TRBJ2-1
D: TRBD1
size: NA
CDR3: CASSLAGGGFNEQFF
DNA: TGTGCCAGCAGTTTAGCAGGGGGCGGTTTTAATGAGCAGTTCTTC

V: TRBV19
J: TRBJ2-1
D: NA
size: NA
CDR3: CASSLYRDSSSYNEQFF
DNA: TGTGCCAGTAGTCTCTACCGGGACTCAAGCTCCTACAATGAGCAGTTCTTC

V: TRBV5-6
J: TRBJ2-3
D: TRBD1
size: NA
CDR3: CASSLTGGGTDTQYF
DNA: TGTGCCAGCAGCCTGACAGGGGGGGGCACAGATACGCAGTATTTT

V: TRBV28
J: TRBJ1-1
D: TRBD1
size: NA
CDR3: CASSLTNSKGAAFF
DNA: TGTGCCAGCAGCCTTACCAACTCGAAGGGGGCGGCTTTCTTT

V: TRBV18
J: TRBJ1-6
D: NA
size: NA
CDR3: CASSPGLNQGYNSPLHF
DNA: TGTGCCAGCTCACCAGGGCTCAATCAAGGTTATAATTCACCCCTCCACTTT

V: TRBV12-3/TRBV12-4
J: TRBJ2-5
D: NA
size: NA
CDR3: CASSFGPGETQYF
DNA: TGTGCCAGCAGTTTCGGGCCGGGGGAGACCCAGTACTTC

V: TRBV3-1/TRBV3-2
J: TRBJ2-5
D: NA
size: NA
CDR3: CASSQSSGETQYF
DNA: TGTGCCAGCAGCCAAAGTTCCGGGGAGACCCAGTACTTC

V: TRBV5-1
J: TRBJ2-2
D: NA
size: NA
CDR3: CASERLRNTGELFF
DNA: TGCGCCAGCGAGAGGTTAAGGAACACCGGGGAGCTGTTTTTT

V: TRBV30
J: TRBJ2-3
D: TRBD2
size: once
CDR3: CAWRSRVLAGTSPTDTQYF
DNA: TGTGCCTGGAGAAGCAGGGTTCTAGCGGGGACCTCGCCTACAGATACGCAGTATTTT

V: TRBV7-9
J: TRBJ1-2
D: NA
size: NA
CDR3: CASSLLGAHYGYTF
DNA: TGTGCCAGCAGCTTATTAGGGGCCCACTATGGCTACACCTTC

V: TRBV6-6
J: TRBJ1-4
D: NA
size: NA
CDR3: CASSGGRNEKLFF
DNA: TGTGCCAGCTCTGGGGGCCGAAATGAAAAACTGTTTTTT

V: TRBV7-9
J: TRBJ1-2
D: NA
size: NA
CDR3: CASSSLQGYGYTF
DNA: TGTGCCAGCAGCTCGTTACAGGGCTATGGCTACACCTTC

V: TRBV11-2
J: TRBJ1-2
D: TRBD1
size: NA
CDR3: CASSPRPGTGYGYTF
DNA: TGTGCCAGCAGCCCCCGCCCCGGGACAGGTTATGGCTACACCTTC

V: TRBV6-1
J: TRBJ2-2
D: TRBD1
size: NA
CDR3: CASSEGGQGAGELFF
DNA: TGTGCCAGCAGTGAGGGGGGACAGGGAGCCGGGGAGCTGTTTTTT

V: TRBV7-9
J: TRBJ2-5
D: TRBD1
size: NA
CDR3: CASSQRTGSQETQYF
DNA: TGTGCCAGCAGCCAACGGACAGGGTCACAAGAGACCCAGTACTTC

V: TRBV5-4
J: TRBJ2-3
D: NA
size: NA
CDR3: CASSLDRVTSTDTQYF
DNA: TGTGCCAGCAGCTTGGACAGGGTTACTAGCACAGATACGCAGTATTTT

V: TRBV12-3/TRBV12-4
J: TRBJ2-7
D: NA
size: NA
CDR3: CASSLGLGVQYF
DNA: TGTGCCAGCAGTTTAGGGTTAGGGGTCCAGTACTTC

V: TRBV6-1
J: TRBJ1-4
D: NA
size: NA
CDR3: CASSEAQNEKLFF
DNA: TGTGCCAGCAGTGAAGCACAGAATGAAAAACTGTTTTTT

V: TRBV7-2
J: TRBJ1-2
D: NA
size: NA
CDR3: CASSLVGGHYGYTF
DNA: TGTGCCAGCAGCTTAGTCGGGGGACACTATGGCTACACCTTC

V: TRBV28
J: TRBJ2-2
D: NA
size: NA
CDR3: CASRYMGELFF
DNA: TGTGCCAGCAGGTACATGGGGGAGCTGTTTTTT

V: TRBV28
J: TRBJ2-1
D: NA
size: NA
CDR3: CALGANNEQFF
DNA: TGTGCCCTAGGGGCTAACAATGAGCAGTTCTTC

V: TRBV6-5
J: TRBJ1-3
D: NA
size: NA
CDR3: CASSVIGISGNTIYF
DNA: TGTGCCAGCAGCGTAATCGGGATATCTGGAAACACCATATATTTT

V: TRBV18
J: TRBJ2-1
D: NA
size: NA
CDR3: CASSSDSYNEQFF
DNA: TGTGCCAGCTCATCGGACAGCTACAATGAGCAGTTCTTC

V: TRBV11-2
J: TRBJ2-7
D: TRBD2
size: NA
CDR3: CASSYGLAGAQSYEQYF
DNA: TGTGCCAGCAGCTACGGACTAGCGGGGGCCCAATCCTACGAGCAGTACTTC

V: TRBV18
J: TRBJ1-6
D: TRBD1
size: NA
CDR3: CASSLRQGNNSPLHF
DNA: TGTGCCAGCTCCCTGCGACAGGGGAATAATTCACCCCTCCACTTT

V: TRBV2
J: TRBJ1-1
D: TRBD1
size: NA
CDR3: CASSAGWTGHMNTEAFF
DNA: TGTGCCAGCAGCGCCGGTTGGACAGGCCATATGAACACTGAAGCTTTCTTT

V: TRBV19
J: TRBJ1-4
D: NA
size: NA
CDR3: CASQDRNEKLFF
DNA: TGTGCCAGCCAGGACAGAAATGAAAAACTGTTTTTT

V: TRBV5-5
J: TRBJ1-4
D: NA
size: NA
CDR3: CASSLGPLGTNEKLFF
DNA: TGTGCCAGCAGCTTGGGCCCCCTCGGGACTAATGAAAAACTGTTTTTT

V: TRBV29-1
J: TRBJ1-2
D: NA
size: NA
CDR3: CSVEGAPFGYTF
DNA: TGCAGCGTTGAAGGGGCCCCCTTCGGCTACACCTTC